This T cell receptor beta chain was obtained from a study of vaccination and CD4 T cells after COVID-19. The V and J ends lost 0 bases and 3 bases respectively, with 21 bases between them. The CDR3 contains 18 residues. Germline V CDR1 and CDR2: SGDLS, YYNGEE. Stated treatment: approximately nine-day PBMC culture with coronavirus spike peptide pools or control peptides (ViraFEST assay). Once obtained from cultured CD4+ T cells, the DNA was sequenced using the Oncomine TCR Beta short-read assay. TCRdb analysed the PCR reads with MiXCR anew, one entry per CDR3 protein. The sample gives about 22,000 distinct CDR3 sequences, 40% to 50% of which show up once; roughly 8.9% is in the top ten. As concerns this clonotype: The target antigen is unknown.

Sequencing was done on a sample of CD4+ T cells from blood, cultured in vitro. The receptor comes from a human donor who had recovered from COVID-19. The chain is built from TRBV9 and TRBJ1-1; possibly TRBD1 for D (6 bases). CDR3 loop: CASSVGTFGGPRDTEAFF. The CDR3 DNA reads TGTGCCAGCAGCGTAGGAACCTTCGGGGGGCCGAGGGACACTGAAGCTTTCTTT.